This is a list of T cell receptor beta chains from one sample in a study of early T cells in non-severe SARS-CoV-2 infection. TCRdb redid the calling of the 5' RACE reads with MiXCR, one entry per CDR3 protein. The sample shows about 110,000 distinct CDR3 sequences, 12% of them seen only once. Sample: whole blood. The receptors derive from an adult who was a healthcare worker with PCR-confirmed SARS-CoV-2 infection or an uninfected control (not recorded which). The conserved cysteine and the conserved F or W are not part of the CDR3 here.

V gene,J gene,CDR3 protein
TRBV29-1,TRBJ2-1,SVARGTYNEQF
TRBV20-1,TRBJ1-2,SARLDRNYGYT
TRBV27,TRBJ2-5,ASSLWGQGEETQY
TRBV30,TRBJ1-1,AWSGRRRVNTEAF
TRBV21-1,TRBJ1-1,ASSKASEVENTEAF
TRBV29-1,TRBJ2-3,SVGQNTDTQY
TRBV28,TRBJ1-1,ASSSTLVAF
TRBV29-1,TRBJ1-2,STRTGTFSNYGYT
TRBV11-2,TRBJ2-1,ASSLRGDLYNEQF
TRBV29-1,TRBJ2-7,SVETNEQY
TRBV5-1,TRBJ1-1,ASSLQIGLGGSAEAF
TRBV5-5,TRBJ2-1,ASSLWPGGFNEQF
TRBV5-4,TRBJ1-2,ASSLDGNYGYT
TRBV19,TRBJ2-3,ASRGPGLAGSTDTQY
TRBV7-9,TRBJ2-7,ASSLTGNPYEQY
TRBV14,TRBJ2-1,ASSRQPAKWQF
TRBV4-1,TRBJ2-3,ASSQDSAGGASDTQY
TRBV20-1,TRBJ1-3,SARTGTGNTIY
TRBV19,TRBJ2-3,ASSMKAEPTDTQY
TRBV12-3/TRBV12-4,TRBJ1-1,ASTYTGGGTEAF
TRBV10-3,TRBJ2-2,AISIRQGVGELF
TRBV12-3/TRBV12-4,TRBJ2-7,ASSNHLPGQGSDEQY
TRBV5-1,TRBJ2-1,ASSNGLAGGPYNEQF
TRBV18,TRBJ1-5,ASSRTGQNNQPQH
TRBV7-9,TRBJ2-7,ASSSDRGERPYEQY
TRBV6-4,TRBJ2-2,ASRIRDNTGELF
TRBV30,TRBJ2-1,AWSVGPNNEQF
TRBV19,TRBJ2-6,ASSPGQLSGANVLT
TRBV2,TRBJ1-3,ASSEGGVDGNTIY
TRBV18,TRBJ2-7,ASSASQGSYEQY
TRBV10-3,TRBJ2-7,AIGQSSSYEQY
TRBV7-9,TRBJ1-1,ASSFPEAF
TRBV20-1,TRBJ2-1,SGPPGTSGGVYNEQF
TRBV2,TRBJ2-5,ASSVSETQY
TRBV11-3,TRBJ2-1,ASSLTRLNEQF
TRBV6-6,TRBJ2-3,ASSYPAGDPDTQY
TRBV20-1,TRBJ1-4,SARDILGKNEKLF
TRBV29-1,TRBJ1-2,SVEPSGVRYGYT
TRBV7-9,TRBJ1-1,ASSAQVLRTEAF